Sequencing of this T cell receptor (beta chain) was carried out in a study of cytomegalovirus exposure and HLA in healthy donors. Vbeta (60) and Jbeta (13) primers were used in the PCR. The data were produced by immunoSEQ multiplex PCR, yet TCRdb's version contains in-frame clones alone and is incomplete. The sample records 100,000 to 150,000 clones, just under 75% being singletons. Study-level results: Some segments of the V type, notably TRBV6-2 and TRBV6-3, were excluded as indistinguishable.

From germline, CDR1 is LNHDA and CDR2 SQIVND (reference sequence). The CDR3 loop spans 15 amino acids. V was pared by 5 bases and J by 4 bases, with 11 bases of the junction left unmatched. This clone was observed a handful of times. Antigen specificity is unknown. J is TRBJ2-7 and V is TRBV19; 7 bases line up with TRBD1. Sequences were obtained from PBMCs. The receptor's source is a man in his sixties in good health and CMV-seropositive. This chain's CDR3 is CASSPRDRPLYEQYF. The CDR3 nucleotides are TGTGCCAGTAGTCCCCGGGACAGACCCTTATACGAGCAGTACTTC.